This T cell receptor (beta chain) was recorded in a study of spatial heterogeneity in lung cancer. Looking at the study overall: Follow-up PBMC specimens underwent sequencing when available; their median timing was roughly 24 months after resection.

Time point denoted: blood at routine non-recurrence follow-up after resection. Unsorted samples of tumor, nontumor lung or frozen PBMC had their whole RNA sequenced. This clonotype came up many times. The presence of a unique molecular identifier marked each TCR cDNA molecule. TCRdb called the 5' RACE reads again in MiXCR, with one record for every CDR3 protein. The table lists roughly 15,000 distinct CDR3 sequences, about 6% of them singletons. Source: PBMCs, taken at follow-up. The TCR was taken from a male donor with early-stage non-small cell lung cancer.

The CDR3 spells CASSLTDRRWTEAFF. CDR3 nucleotides: TGTGCCAGCAGCTTGACGGACAGGCGGTGGACTGAAGCTTTCTTT. This rearrangement joins TRBV11-2 to TRBJ1-1, with 7 bases that match TRBD1. V shed 3 bases and J 5 bases; nucleotides not matched to a gene: 9. There are 15 residues in the CDR3. Germline lookup yields CDR1 SGHAT and CDR2 FQNNGV.